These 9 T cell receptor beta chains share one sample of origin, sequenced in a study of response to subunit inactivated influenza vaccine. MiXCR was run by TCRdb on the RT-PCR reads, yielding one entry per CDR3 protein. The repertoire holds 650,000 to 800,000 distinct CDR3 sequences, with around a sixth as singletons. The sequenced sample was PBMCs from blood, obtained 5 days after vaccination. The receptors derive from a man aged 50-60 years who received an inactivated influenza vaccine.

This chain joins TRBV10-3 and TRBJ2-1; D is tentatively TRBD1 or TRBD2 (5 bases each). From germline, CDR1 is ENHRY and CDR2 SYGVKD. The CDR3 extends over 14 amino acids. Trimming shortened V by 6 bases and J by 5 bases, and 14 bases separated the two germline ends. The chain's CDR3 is CAIRGELRNNEQFF. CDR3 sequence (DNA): TGTGCCATCAGAGGGGAGTTGCGAAACAATGAGCAGTTCTTC.

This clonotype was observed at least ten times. The CDR3 loop reads CASSPNRGFEQFF. Here the CDR3 DNA reads TGTGCCAGCAGCCCCAACAGGGGTTTTGAGCAGTTCTTC. This chain connects TRBV7-2 to TRBJ2-1; 7 positions match TRBD1. This CDR3 has 13 residues. Germline trimming cut 5 bases from V and 9 bases from J; bases unmatched to any gene: 7. Germline V gene lookup returns CDR1 SGHTA and CDR2 FQGNSA.

The CDR3 DNA follows: TGCGCCAGCAGCCAAGATCAGAGTGGGGGCCGTAAAGATACGCAGTATTTT. This gives the protein CASSQDQSGGRKDTQYF. The chain joins TRBV4-1 to TRBJ2-3; TRBD1 might be the D (6 bases). V lost 0 bases to trimming and J lost 5 bases, with 18 bases between them. The CDR3 runs 17 residues. Germline V CDR1 and CDR2: MGHRA, YSYEKL.

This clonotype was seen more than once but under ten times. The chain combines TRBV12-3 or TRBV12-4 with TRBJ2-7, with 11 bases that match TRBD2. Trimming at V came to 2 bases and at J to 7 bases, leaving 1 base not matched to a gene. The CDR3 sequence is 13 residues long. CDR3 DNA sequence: TGTGCCAGCAGTTTATCTAGCGGGGGGGAGCAGTACTTC. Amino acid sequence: CASSLSSGGEQYF.

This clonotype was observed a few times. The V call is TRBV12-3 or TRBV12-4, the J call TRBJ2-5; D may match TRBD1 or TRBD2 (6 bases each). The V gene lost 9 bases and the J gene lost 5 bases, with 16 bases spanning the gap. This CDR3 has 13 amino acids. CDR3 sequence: CASRMGGPETQYF. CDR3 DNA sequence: TGTGCCAGTCGGATGGGGGGCCCCGAGACCCAGTACTTC.

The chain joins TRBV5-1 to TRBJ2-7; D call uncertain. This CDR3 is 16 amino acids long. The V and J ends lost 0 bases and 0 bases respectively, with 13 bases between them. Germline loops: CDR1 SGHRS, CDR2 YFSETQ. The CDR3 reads CASSLAEAHHSYEQYF. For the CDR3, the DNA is TGCGCCAGCAGCTTGGCCGAGGCCCACCACTCCTACGAGCAGTACTTC.

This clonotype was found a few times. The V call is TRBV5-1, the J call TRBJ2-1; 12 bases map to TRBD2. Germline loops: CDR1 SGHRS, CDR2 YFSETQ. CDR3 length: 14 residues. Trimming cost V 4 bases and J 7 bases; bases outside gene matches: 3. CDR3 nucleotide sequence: TGCGCCAGCAGCCCTAGCGGGAGGGGGAATGAGCAGTTCTTC. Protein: CASSPSGRGNEQFF.

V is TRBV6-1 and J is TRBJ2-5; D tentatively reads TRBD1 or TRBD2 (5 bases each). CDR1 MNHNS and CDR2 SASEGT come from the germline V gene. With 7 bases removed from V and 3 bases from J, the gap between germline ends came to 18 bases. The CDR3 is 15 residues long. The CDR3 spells CASNYRRRSEETQYF. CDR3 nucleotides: TGTGCCAGCAACTACAGGAGGAGGTCAGAAGAGACCCAGTACTTC.

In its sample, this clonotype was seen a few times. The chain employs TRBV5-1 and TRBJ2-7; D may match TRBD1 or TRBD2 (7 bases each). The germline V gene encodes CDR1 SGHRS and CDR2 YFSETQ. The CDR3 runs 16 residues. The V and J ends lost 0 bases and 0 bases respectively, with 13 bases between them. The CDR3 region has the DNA TGCGCCAGCAGCTTGGAGGGAGGGGGCGGCTCCTACGAGCAGTACTTC. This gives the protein CASSLEGGGGSYEQYF. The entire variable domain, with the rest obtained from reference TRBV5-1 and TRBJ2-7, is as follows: KAGVTQTPRYLIKTRGQQVTLSCSPISGHRSVSWYQQTPGQGLQFLFEYFSETQRNKGNFPGRFSGRQFSNSRSEMNVSTLELGDSALYLCASSLEGGGGSYEQYFGPGTRLTVT.